The rows below give T cell receptor beta chains drawn from one sample of a study of cytomegalovirus exposure and HLA in healthy donors. Generated by immunoSEQ multiplex PCR, the TCRdb table keeps only in-frame clones and is missing some. The sample yields around 200,000 clones, roughly 80% seen once. Sequencing was carried out using PBMCs. These TCRs come from a man in his forties or fifties in good health and CMV-seropositive. The conserved cysteine and the conserved F or W are not part of the CDR3 here.

V gene: TRBV2; CDR3 protein: AKRPSGVTGELF
V gene: TRBV7-3; CDR3 protein: ASSLFSSYNEQF
V gene: TRBV25-1; CDR3 protein: ASSVFGMEGTDGYT
V gene: TRBV19; CDR3 protein: ATTKTGVMNTEAF
V gene: TRBV18; CDR3 protein: ASSPSRTGVNTEAF
V gene: TRBV11-2; CDR3 protein: ASSLASGTGGYEQY
V gene: TRBV27; CDR3 protein: ASSHGGGDQY
V gene: TRBV11-2; CDR3 protein: ASSLEGLVYGQY
V gene: TRBV9; CDR3 protein: ASSVAGSEAF
V gene: TRBV27; CDR3 protein: ASRETGGRQPQH
V gene: TRBV7-3; CDR3 protein: ASSLQGWNTEAF
V gene: TRBV7-2; CDR3 protein: ASSQQGLGEKLF
V gene: TRBV18; CDR3 protein: ASHDPGQNYGYT
V gene: TRBV10-3; CDR3 protein: AIRGVKYREEVSAEAF
V gene: TRBV9; CDR3 protein: ASSVGDRGNTIY